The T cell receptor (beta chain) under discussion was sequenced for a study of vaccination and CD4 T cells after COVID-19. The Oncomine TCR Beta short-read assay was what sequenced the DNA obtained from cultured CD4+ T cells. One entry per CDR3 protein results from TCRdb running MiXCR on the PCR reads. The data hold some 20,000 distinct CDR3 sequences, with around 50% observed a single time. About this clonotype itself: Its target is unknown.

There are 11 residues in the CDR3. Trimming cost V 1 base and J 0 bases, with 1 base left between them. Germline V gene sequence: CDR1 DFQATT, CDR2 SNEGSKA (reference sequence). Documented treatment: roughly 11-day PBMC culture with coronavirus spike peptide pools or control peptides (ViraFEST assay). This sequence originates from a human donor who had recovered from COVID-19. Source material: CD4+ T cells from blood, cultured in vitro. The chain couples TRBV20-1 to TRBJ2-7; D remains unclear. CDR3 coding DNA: TGCAGTGCTAGAGTCTCCTACGAGCAGTACTTC. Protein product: CSARVSYEQYF.